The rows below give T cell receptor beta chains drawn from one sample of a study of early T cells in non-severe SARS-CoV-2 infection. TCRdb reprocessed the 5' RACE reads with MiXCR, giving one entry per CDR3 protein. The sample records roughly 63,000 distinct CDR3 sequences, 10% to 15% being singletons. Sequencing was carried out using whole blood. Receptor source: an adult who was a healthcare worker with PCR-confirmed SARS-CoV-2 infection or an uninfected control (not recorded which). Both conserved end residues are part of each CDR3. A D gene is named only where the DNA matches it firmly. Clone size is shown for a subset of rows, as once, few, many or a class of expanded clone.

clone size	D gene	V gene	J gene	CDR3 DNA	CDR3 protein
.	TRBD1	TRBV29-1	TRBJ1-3	TGCAGCGTTGAGAGGAACAGGGGAGACACCATATATTTT	CSVERNRGDTIYF
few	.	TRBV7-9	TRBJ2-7	TGTGCCAGCAGCACAGGGTCTCTAGCCGAGCAGTACTTC	CASSTGSLAEQYF
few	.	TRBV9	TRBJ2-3	TGTGCCAGCGGGGGAATCGCGACAGATACGCAGTATTTT	CASGGIATDTQYF
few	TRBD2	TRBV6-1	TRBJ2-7	TGTGCCAGCAGCCTTACTAGCGGGGGGTCGTACGAGCAGTACTTC	CASSLTSGGSYEQYF
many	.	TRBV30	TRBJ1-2	TGTGCCTGGAGTGACGTGGGGGATCACTATGGCTACACCTTC	CAWSDVGDHYGYTF
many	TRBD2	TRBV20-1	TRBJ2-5	TGCAGTGCTAGGCGGGGGAGTGAAGAGACCCAGTACTTC	CSARRGSEETQYF
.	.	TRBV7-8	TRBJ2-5	TGTGCCAGCAGCTTAGAGAGAGAATTACAAGAGACCCAGTACTTC	CASSLERELQETQYF
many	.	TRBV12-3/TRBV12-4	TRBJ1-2	TGTGCCAGCAGTTTAGGTCGACGGAAGAATGGCTACACCTTC	CASSLGRRKNGYTF
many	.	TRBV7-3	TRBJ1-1	TGTGCCAGCAGCTTGGGGCGGAACACTGAAGCTTTCTTT	CASSLGRNTEAFF
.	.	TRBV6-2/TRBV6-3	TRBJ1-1	TGTGCCAGCAATCCCACAGGGATGATCGCTGAAGCTTTCTTT	CASNPTGMIAEAFF
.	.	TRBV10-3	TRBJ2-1	TGTGCCATCAGCCGGGACGAGACCTACAATGAGCAGTTCTTC	CAISRDETYNEQFF
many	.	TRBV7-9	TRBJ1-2	TGTGCCAGCAGCTCGACTCAGGGTAGTGTAGCATACTATGGCTACACCTTC	CASSSTQGSVAYYGYTF
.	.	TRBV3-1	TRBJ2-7	TGTGCCAGCAGCCAAGATGGGGGAGAGCAGTACTTC	CASSQDGGEQYF
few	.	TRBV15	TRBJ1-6	TGTGCCACCACCGCCCGGACGGGGAGCTCCTATAATTCACCCCTCCACTTT	CATTARTGSSYNSPLHF
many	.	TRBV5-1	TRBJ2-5	TGCGCCAGCAGGGAGACTGCCCACGGGGAGACCCAGTACTTC	CASRETAHGETQYF
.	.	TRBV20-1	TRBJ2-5	TGCAGTGCGTTACTAAAGACCCAGTACTTC	CSALLKTQYF
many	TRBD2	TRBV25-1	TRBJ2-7	TGTGCCAGCAGTGAATGGACTAGCGGGATCTCCTACGAGCAGTACTTC	CASSEWTSGISYEQYF
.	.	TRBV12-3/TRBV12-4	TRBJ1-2	TGTGCCAGCAGTTCTCGGGGGGGCAGCTATGGCTACACCTTC	CASSSRGGSYGYTF
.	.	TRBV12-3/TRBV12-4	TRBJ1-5	TGTGCCAGCAGTTTATCATTACAGGCAATGAATAGCAATCAGCCCCAGCATTTT	CASSLSLQAMNSNQPQHF
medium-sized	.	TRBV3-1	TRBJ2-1	TGTGCCAGCAGCCCGCCCGGAGGGGGCCCGATCAATGAGCAGTTCTTC	CASSPPGGGPINEQFF
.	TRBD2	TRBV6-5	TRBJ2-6	TGTGCCAGCAGTCCCGTCGGGGGGTGGGCAGGGGCCAACGTCCTGACTTTC	CASSPVGGWAGANVLTF
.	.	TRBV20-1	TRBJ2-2	TGCAGTGCTAAACAGGGTGCCGGGGAGCTGTTTTTT	CSAKQGAGELFF
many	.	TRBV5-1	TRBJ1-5	TGCGCCAGCAGCTTAGGGGGGATCAATCAGCCCCAGCATTTT	CASSLGGINQPQHF
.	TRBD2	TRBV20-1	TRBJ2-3	TGCAGTGCTAGAGAACCTGCAGGGACTATCACAGATACGCAGTATTTT	CSAREPAGTITDTQYF